The 17 T cell receptor beta chains below come from one sample, sequenced in a study of T-cell reconstitution after alpha-beta-depleted transplantation in children. Preparation of the TCRbeta library used unique molecular identifiers. TCRdb processed the PCR reads anew with MiXCR; each CDR3 protein has one entry. The sample lists under 750,000 distinct CDR3 sequences; 20% to 25% were seen once. Material: PBMCs, mostly from graft donor cells, obtained 360 days after TCRalphabeta/CD19-depleted stem cell transplant. The receptors were gathered from a boy under two years old who had a stem cell transplant for acute myeloid leukemia, so the T cells may come from the graft donor.

The rearrangement uses TRBV24-1 and TRBJ1-5; TRBD1 agrees at 9 bases. CDR1 is KGHDR and CDR2 is SFDVKD in the germline V gene. V was pared by 6 bases and J by 3 bases, with 2 bases of the junction left unmatched. The CDR3 has 14 residues. The CDR3 loop reads CATSWDRVNQPQHF. The CDR3 nucleotides read TGTGCCACCAGTTGGGACAGGGTCAATCAGCCCCAGCATTTT.

The V and J genes are TRBV30 and TRBJ2-1; possible D gene TRBD2, 6 bases. This CDR3 is 14 amino acids long. Trimming stripped 0 bases from V and 6 bases from J, with 12 bases between. Germline V gene sequence: CDR1 GTSNPN, CDR2 SVGIG (reference sequence). Written as DNA, the CDR3 is TGTGCCTGGAGTGTAGGCCAGGGAGGCAATGAGCAGTTCTTC. The encoded protein is CAWSVGQGGNEQFF.

This clonotype has more than one count but fewer than ten. The chain links TRBV20-1 to TRBJ2-7; possible D gene TRBD2, 5 bases. This CDR3 contains 14 residues. V was cut by 2 bases and J by 3 bases, with 14 bases left in between. Germline assignment: CDR1 DFQATT and CDR2 SNEGSKA (reference sequence). The CDR3 reads CSARRAGIIYEQYV. CDR3 coding DNA: TGCAGTGCTAGACGGGCCGGGATAATCTACGAGCAGTACGTC.

The rearrangement uses TRBV6-5 and TRBJ2-3; TRBD1 agrees at 12 bases. The CDR3 loop spans 17 amino acids. Germline trimming cut 6 bases from V and 5 bases from J; bases unmatched to any gene: 12. Germline V gives CDR1 MNHEY, CDR2 SVGAGI. The CDR3 nucleotides read TGTGCCAGCAGCCCCCCCATCCGGGACAGGGGGCGAGATACGCAGTATTTT. Its translation is CASSPPIRDRGRDTQYF.

Note on this clonotype: The conserved phenylalanine or tryptophan is not found at the CDR3 terminus, so this likely reflects a read error. The rearrangement uses TRBV20-1 and TRBJ1-2; a possible D gene is TRBD1 (6 bases). There are 15 residues in the CDR3. V lost 6 bases and J 2 bases, leaving 19 bases between the germline ends. CDR1 and CDR2 from the germline V gene are DFQATT and SNEGSKA (reference sequence). Written as DNA, the CDR3 is TGCAGTGCCAAGGGGTCGGGACATATCAACTATGGCTACACCTCC. This codes for CSAKGSGHINYGYTS.

This chain links TRBV6-5 with TRBJ1-1, with D uncertain. This CDR3 region has 14 residues. The V and J ends lost 4 bases and 5 bases respectively, with 14 bases between them. CDR1 and CDR2 (germline): MNHEY, SVGAGI. The chain's CDR3 is CASSSPDGGTEAFF. Written as DNA, the CDR3 is TGTGCCAGCAGTTCTCCGGACGGTGGTACTGAAGCTTTCTTT.

On this clonotype itself: A junction boundary mismatches the germline segment, possibly from a read error. This rearrangement joins TRBV2 to TRBJ2-1, with D perhaps assigned TRBD1 or TRBD2 (7 bases each). CDR1 and CDR2 from the germline V gene are SNHLY and FYNNEI. The length of the CDR3 is 10 residues. This chain's CDR3 is CASRTGRAVF. In DNA form, the CDR3 reads TGTGCCAGCAGGACAGGGAGGGCGGTCTTC.

J is TRBJ2-5 and V is TRBV27; TRBD2 matches 15 bases. The CDR3 runs to 17 residues. V lost 5 bases to trimming and J lost 2 bases; unmatched junction nucleotides: 6. Germline CDR1 is MNHEY and CDR2 is SMNVEV (reference sequence). The CDR3 is CASSLLGLAGGQETQYF. The CDR3 nucleotides are TGTGCCAGCAGTCTCCTTGGACTAGCGGGGGGGCAAGAGACCCAGTACTTC.

CDR3 nucleotide sequence: TGCGCCAGCAGCCAAGATACTGAGACAGGGAACACTGAAGCTTTCTTT. Its protein is CASSQDTETGNTEAFF. V is TRBV4-3 and J is TRBJ1-1; D perhaps matches TRBD1 (6 bases). Germline lookup yields CDR1 LGHNA and CDR2 YSLEER. The CDR3 consists of 16 residues. The germline V and J ends were trimmed by 0 bases and 1 base, with 12 bases remaining between them.

The chain joins TRBV20-1 to TRBJ2-2; 14 bases line up with TRBD2. Germline CDR1 and CDR2: DFQATT and SNEGSKA (reference sequence). The CDR3 extends over 15 amino acids. J lost 5 bases, V lost 4 bases, and 3 bases had no gene match. The CDR3 region is CSATWTSGGTGELFF. For the CDR3, the DNA is TGCAGTGCTACATGGACTAGCGGGGGGACCGGGGAGCTGTTTTTT.

The chain recombines TRBV10-3 with TRBJ2-6, with D possibly TRBD1 on 6 matching bases. Germline assignment: CDR1 ENHRY and CDR2 SYGVKD. This CDR3 has 17 amino acids. V gave up 4 bases and J gave up 0 bases, with 13 bases separating them. The CDR3 here is CAISGVGARSGANVLTF. DNA for the CDR3: TGTGCCATCAGTGGTGTGGGGGCGCGCTCTGGGGCCAACGTCCTGACTTTC.

There are many counts of this clonotype. The chain has TRBV7-2 and TRBJ2-2, with 7 nucleotides matching TRBD1. The CDR3 is 15 residues long. CDR1 SGHTA and CDR2 FQGNSA come from the germline V gene. V shed 5 bases and J 4 bases; nucleotides not matched to a gene: 7. CDR3 region: CASSPRDRLTGELFF. CDR3 nucleotide sequence: TGTGCCAGCAGCCCTCGGGACAGACTCACCGGGGAGCTGTTTTTT.

The chain recombines TRBV21-1 with TRBJ1-1; TRBD1 was called by the table and not checked on the DNA. TRBV21-1 is a recognized pseudogene. CDR3 size: 13 residues. CDR3 nucleotide sequence: TGTGCCAGCAGCAAACGCCAGGGGCCTGAAGCTTTCTTT. Translating gives CASSKRQGPEAFF.

This chain uses TRBV10-3 with TRBJ2-2; D is ambiguous. This CDR3 has 15 amino acids. CDR1 is ENHRY and CDR2 is SYGVKD in the germline V gene. Trimming stripped 3 bases from V and 1 base from J, with 9 bases between. In DNA, the CDR3 is TGTGCCATCAGTGACGCCAGACAGAACACCGGGGAGCTGTTTTTT. Its protein product is CAISDARQNTGELFF.

The table lists this clonotype with many counts. The chain uses TRBV24-1 and TRBJ2-2, with D possibly being TRBD2 (6 bases). V was cut by 4 bases and J by 2 bases, with 10 bases left in between. The CDR3 extends over 15 amino acids. Germline CDR1 reads KGHDR; CDR2 reads SFDVKD. The CDR3 loop is CATSETGTNTGELFF. The CDR3 DNA follows: TGTGCCACCAGTGAAACCGGGACTAACACCGGGGAGCTGTTTTTT.

There are many counts of this clonotype. The chain couples TRBV7-2 to TRBJ2-3, with D perhaps TRBD2 (5 bases). Looked up from germline, CDR1 is SGHTA and CDR2 is FQGNSA. V lost 1 base and J lost 4, with 15 bases in between. This CDR3 region has 16 residues. Here the CDR3 reads CASSLVGESTPDTQYF. The DNA for the CDR3 is TGTGCCAGCAGCTTAGTGGGAGAAAGTACGCCAGATACGCAGTATTTT.

This clonotype was seen a few times. J is TRBJ1-1 and V is TRBV5-8; D uncertain. Germline loops: CDR1 SGHTS, CDR2 YDEGEE. The V end was cut by 2 bases, the J end by 1 base, with 9 bases between. The CDR3 totals 14 residues. CDR3 DNA sequence: TGTGCCAGCAGCTTCGCAGGACCGAACACTGAAGCTTTCTTT. This gives the protein CASSFAGPNTEAFF.